Presented here are 18 T cell receptor beta chains from one specimen sequenced in a study of cytomegalovirus exposure and HLA in healthy donors listed by TCRdb under 2017. The library was obtained by the immunoSEQ multiplex PCR assay. This is the immuneACCESS table as TCRdb keeps it, with only in-frame sequences that have V and J called. A part of the clones is gone; compared with another copy, unresolved V genes explain less than half, and the rest is unexplained. In all, the sample holds over 200,000 clones, and 70% to 90% of those were seen once. The ten top clones hold about 6% of the sample. The sequenced sample was PBMCs. These receptors all come from a woman younger than 35 in good health and CMV-seronegative.

The V call is TRBV5-1, the J call TRBJ1-1; D remains unclear. Germline lookup yields CDR1 SGHRS and CDR2 YFSETQ. This CDR3 region has 16 residues. Trimming took off 0 bases at V and 0 bases at J, with 12 bases between the two ends. The DNA of the CDR3 is TGCGCCAGCAGCTTGGAGGCGGCGCGGATGAACACTGAAGCTTTCTTT. Residues: CASSLEAARMNTEAFF.

The chain couples TRBV18 to TRBJ2-7; TRBD1 agrees at 9 bases. Germline V CDR1 and CDR2: KGHSH, LQKENI. The V and J ends lost 2 bases and 4 bases, in that order; junction bases with no gene match: 12. The length of the CDR3 is 17 residues. The CDR3 region is CASSPSIRDRDLYEQYF. The CDR3 DNA follows: TGTGCCAGCTCACCATCTATAAGGGACAGGGATTTATACGAGCAGTACTTC.

This clone appeared a single time. The V and J genes are TRBV27 and TRBJ1-2, with TRBD1 matching over 11 bases. Germline CDR1 MNHEY, CDR2 SMNVEV (reference sequence). This CDR3 is 17 amino acids long. Germline trimming cut 4 bases from V and 0 bases from J; bases unmatched to any gene: 7. Here the CDR3 DNA reads TGTGCCAGCAGTTCTCCGGGACAGGGGGGACCTAACTATGGCTACACCTTC. It translates to CASSSPGQGGPNYGYTF.

This chain links TRBV28 with TRBJ2-1, with D perhaps given as TRBD1 or TRBD2 (7 bases each). Deletions cut 5 bases from V and 9 bases from J, with 20 bases between. There are 15 residues in the CDR3. Germline assignment: CDR1 MDHEN and CDR2 SYDVKM. As DNA, the CDR3 is TGTGCCAGCAGTCTCCAGGGGGGGGCACAGGTTGAGCAGTTCTTC. Encoded protein: CASSLQGGAQVEQFF.

The rearrangement joins TRBV5-4 to TRBJ1-2; 7 bases are a match to TRBD1. Germline V gene lookup returns CDR1 SGHNT and CDR2 YYREEE (reference sequence). The CDR3 runs to 15 residues. J gave up 7 bases and V 3 bases, and 12 bases lay outside the gene matches. In DNA, the CDR3 is TGTGCCAGCAGCTCGGGGAGGGGGCAGGGAGTTGGCTACACCTTC. Its protein product is CASSSGRGQGVGYTF.

The chain is built from TRBV2 and TRBJ1-2; D uncertain. Germline values: CDR1 SNHLY, CDR2 FYNNEI. The CDR3 is 15 residues long. V was pared by 6 bases and J by 0 bases, with 14 bases between. Written as DNA, the CDR3 is TGTGCCAGCAGCCGGTCGTCAGCCGCTAACTATGGCTACACCTTC. Translated: CASSRSSAANYGYTF.

The chain combines TRBV28 with TRBJ2-5, with D tentatively TRBD1 (5 bases). The V end was cut by 2 bases, the J end by 1 base, with 14 bases between. CDR3 length equals 16 residues. Per the germline V gene, CDR1 is MDHEN and CDR2 is SYDVKM. CDR3 in amino acids: CASSLGNTGSQETQYF. The CDR3 DNA sequence: TGTGCCAGCAGTTTAGGGAATACAGGTAGCCAAGAGACCCAGTACTTC.

The J gene is TRBJ1-5, the V gene TRBV27; 7 bases line up with TRBD1. The germline V gene encodes CDR1 MNHEY and CDR2 SMNVEV (reference sequence). CDR3 length equals 15 residues. V trimming: 3 bases; J trimming: 2 bases; junction bases outside the gene matches: 4. The CDR3 coding sequence is TGTGCCAGCAGTTTCGCCAGGGGGGGCAATCAGCCCCAGCATTTT. It is translated as CASSFARGGNQPQHF.

The chain is built from TRBV18 and TRBJ1-3; D gene uncertain. The CDR3 is made up of 14 amino acids. Trimming pared 2 bases from V and 0 bases from J, leaving 5 bases between. In germline, CDR1 is KGHSH, CDR2 LQKENI. The CDR3, as DNA: TGTGCCAGCTCACCAGGGAGCTCTGGAAACACCATATATTTT. This encodes CASSPGSSGNTIYF. The full variable domain, completed using reference TRBV18 and TRBJ1-3, is NAGVMQNPRHLVRRRGQEARLRCSPMKGHSHVYWYRQLPEEGLKFMVYLQKENIIDESGMPKERFSAEFPKEGPSILRIQQVVRGDSAAYFCASSPGSSGNTIYFGEGSWLTVV.

The chain links TRBV4-1 to TRBJ2-5; 10 bases fit TRBD2. Germline V CDR1 and CDR2: MGHRA, YSYEKL. The CDR3 contains 15 residues. Trimming removed 0 bases from V and 5 bases from J; junction bases left unmatched: 3. The CDR3 spells CASSQDGTSVETQYF. For the CDR3, the DNA is TGCGCCAGCAGCCAAGATGGGACTAGCGTGGAGACCCAGTACTTC.

The chain joins TRBV13 to TRBJ1-4, with 8 bases that match TRBD1. This CDR3 comprises 16 residues. V was pared by 5 bases and J by 6 bases, with 11 bases of the junction left unmatched. CDR1 and CDR2 (germline): PRHDT, FYEKMQ (reference sequence). The CDR3 DNA is TGTGCCAGCAGCCCACAGCGGGGGACAGGATATGAAAAACTGTTTTTT. Translated: CASSPQRGTGYEKLFF.

The chain has TRBV19 and TRBJ1-1; tentatively, D is TRBD1 (5 bases). Between the trimmed V and J ends, which lost 6 bases and 5 bases, there was a span of 13 bases. The CDR3 contains 13 residues. Germline V gives CDR1 LNHDA, CDR2 SQIVND (reference sequence). CDR3 nucleotides: TGTGCCAGTAGCGGGGGGTCCAGGACTGAAGCTTTCTTT. Its protein product is CASSGGSRTEAFF.

The gene calls are TRBV30 and TRBJ1-2, with D unclear. The length of the CDR3 is 13 residues. V lost 5 bases and J lost 0, with 10 bases in between. Germline loops: CDR1 GTSNPN, CDR2 SVGIG (reference sequence). CDR3 coding DNA: TGTGCCTGGGTACAGACCGCTAACTATGGCTACACCTTC. Protein product: CAWVQTANYGYTF.

V and J are TRBV10-3 and TRBJ2-2, with a tentative D call TRBD2 (5 bases). The germline CDR1 and CDR2 sequences are ENHRY and SYGVKD. Trimming pared 2 bases from V and 1 base from J, leaving 11 bases between. This CDR3 has 16 amino acids. DNA for the CDR3: TGTGCCATCAGTGAGAACGGGGTGGGGAACACCGGGGAGCTGTTTTTT. It translates to CAISENGVGNTGELFF.

V usage is TRBV6-6 and J usage is TRBJ1-1; no firm D call. This CDR3 region has 14 residues. Trimming pared 6 bases from V and 0 bases from J, leaving 11 bases between. CDR1 is MNHNY, CDR2 SVGAGI, per germline (reference sequence). This CDR3 is CASRYSHMNTEAFF. CDR3 bases: TGTGCCAGCAGATACAGCCACATGAACACTGAAGCTTTCTTT.

The chain is built from TRBV10-3 and TRBJ2-7, with 8 positions matching TRBD2. V lost 3 bases and J lost 4; bases outside the gene matches: 5. The CDR3 consists of 14 residues. In germline, CDR1 is ENHRY, CDR2 SYGVKD. The CDR3 region has the DNA TGTGCCATCAGTGACCTCGCGGGGGGATACGAGCAGTACTTC. Its translation: CAISDLAGGYEQYF.

The genes are TRBV28 and TRBJ1-1; D call uncertain. Germline loops: CDR1 MDHEN, CDR2 SYDVKM. V was trimmed by 3 bases and J by 6 bases, leaving 11 bases between them. CDR3 length: 13 residues. The DNA of the CDR3 is TGTGCCAGCAGTTTGAACGGATTAGCTGAAGCTTTCTTT. Translated: CASSLNGLAEAFF.

The V call is TRBV29-1, the J call TRBJ1-1; TRBD1 matches at 7 bases. Trimming at V came to 5 bases and at J to 4 bases, leaving 10 bases not matched to a gene. This CDR3 has 14 amino acids. The germline CDR1 and CDR2 sequences are SQVTM and ANQGSEA. The CDR3 DNA follows: TGCAGCGTTCCCCTTACAGGGGACCCCACTGAAGCTTTCTTT. This sequence encodes CSVPLTGDPTEAFF.